A single sample gave rise to the 10 T cell receptor beta chains below, sequenced in a study of blood T cell repertoires in COVID-19. Here immunoSEQ multiplex PCR was the method, and the copy in TCRdb shows in-frame clones only, minus some. The top ten clones hold around 2% of a sample with approximately 180,000 clones, roughly 89% of them seen once. Sequencing input: PBMCs or T cells enriched from blood (not recorded which). These receptor sequences come from a woman aged 40 to 55 with acute COVID-19.

This clone was observed once. The chain uses TRBV4-1 and TRBJ1-3, with 9 bases matching TRBD1. The V segment lost 5 bases and the J segment 3 bases; nucleotides outside the gene matches: 20. The CDR3 is 20 amino acids. Per germline, CDR1 MGHRA and CDR2 YSYEKL. The CDR3 spells CASSGVFRDRVDRYGNTIYF. CDR3 DNA sequence: TGCGCCAGCAGCGGGGTTTTTCGGGACAGGGTTGACAGATATGGAAACACCATATATTTT.

The genes are TRBV5-1 and TRBJ2-3; tentative D call: TRBD2 (5 bases). Trimming took 5 bases from V and 0 from J, leaving 10 bases between them. Germline-derived CDR1 and CDR2 are SGHRS and YFSETQ. This CDR3 contains 14 residues. The CDR3 sequence is CASRGSASTDTQYF. The CDR3 nucleotides are TGCGCCAGCAGAGGTAGCGCGAGCACAGATACGCAGTATTTT.

This clone appeared once. V gene TRBV18 combines with J gene TRBJ1-4; a possible D gene is TRBD1 (5 bases). Germline CDR1 KGHSH, CDR2 LQKENI. This CDR3 is built from 16 residues. The V and J ends lost 3 bases and 3 bases respectively, with 14 bases between them. CDR3 DNA: TGTGCCAGCTCACCGCGGGGGGTCGGAGCTAATGAAAAACTGTTTTTT. Amino acid sequence: CASSPRGVGANEKLFF.

J is TRBJ1-2 and V is TRBV7-9; 11 bases line up with TRBD1. CDR1 is SEHNR and CDR2 is FQNEAQ in the germline V gene (reference sequence). This CDR3 has 18 amino acids. With 5 bases clipped from V and 1 base from J, the junction kept 12 bases outside the gene matches. CDR3 nucleotide sequence: TGTGCCAGCAGCGACCGGACAGGGGGCATGGAGAATAACTATGGCTACACCTTC. Protein: CASSDRTGGMENNYGYTF.

This chain uses TRBV5-1 with TRBJ1-6, with a possible D match to TRBD1 (6 bases). The CDR3 sequence is 15 residues long. Germline V gives CDR1 SGHRS, CDR2 YFSETQ. Trimming left V 4 bases short and J 5 bases short, with 13 bases between. In DNA form, the CDR3 reads TGCGCCAGCAGCACAGGGACACTAAATAATTCACCCCTCCACTTT. This encodes CASSTGTLNNSPLHF.

The chain employs TRBV5-1 and TRBJ2-7; D ambiguous. Germline CDR1 SGHRS, CDR2 YFSETQ. Trimming stripped 0 bases from V and 5 bases from J, with 9 bases between. This CDR3 contains 13 residues. CDR3 loop: CASSLAELHEQYF. The CDR3 nucleotides read TGCGCCAGCAGCTTGGCCGAACTCCACGAGCAGTACTTC.

This clone is a singleton in its sample. V usage is TRBV7-6 and J usage is TRBJ1-6; weak D call: TRBD1 (6 bases). Trimming took off 5 bases at V and 7 bases at J, with 12 bases between the two ends. The CDR3 sequence is 14 residues long. Germline CDR1 SGHVS, CDR2 FNYEAQ. CDR3 protein: CASSETGVNSPLHF. The CDR3 nucleotides are TGTGCCAGCAGCGAGACAGGTGTAAATTCACCCCTCCACTTT.

This chain connects TRBV7-9 to TRBJ2-7, with 12 nucleotides matching TRBD1. This CDR3 has 15 amino acids. The V segment lost 4 bases and the J segment 4 bases; nucleotides outside the gene matches: 5. Germline CDR1 and CDR2: SEHNR and FQNEAQ (reference sequence). CDR3 in amino acids: CASSSGQGAHYEQYF. Written as DNA, the CDR3 is TGTGCCAGCAGCTCGGGACAGGGGGCGCATTACGAGCAGTACTTC.

This chain connects TRBV4-1 to TRBJ1-2; TRBD1 matches at 8 bases. Losses at the gene ends were 2 bases for V and 2 bases for J; bases not matched to a gene: 4. CDR3 length: 15 residues. Looked up from germline, CDR1 is MGHRA and CDR2 is YSYEKL. The CDR3 sequence: CASSQPGQVNYGYTF. The DNA of the CDR3 is TGCGCCAGCAGCCAACCGGGACAGGTGAACTATGGCTACACCTTC.

The V call is TRBV28, the J call TRBJ2-5; the D is unclear. Looked up from germline, CDR1 is MDHEN and CDR2 is SYDVKM. V lost 2 bases and J 5 bases, leaving 15 bases between the germline ends. CDR3 length: 15 amino acids. The DNA of the CDR3 is TGTGCCAGCAGTTTAGATAAGGCTCATAGCGAGACCCAGTACTTC. Its protein is CASSLDKAHSETQYF.